The clone carrying this TCR beta chain was counted only a few times. What it recognizes is unknown. Primed by a sample-barcoded 5' primer and a J-beta primer mix, a second PCR proceeded for about 6 to 11 cycles. Template switching added a 12-random-nucleotide identifier to every cDNA molecule. Each CDR3 protein gets one entry after TCRdb re-called the 5' RACE reads with MiXCR. Among 800,000 to 900,000 distinct CDR3 sequences listed, less than 80% were seen once. These data belong to a study of blood T cells in healthy people across ages. The CDR3 runs to 14 residues. The germline V gene encodes CDR1 SGHVS and CDR2 FQNEAQ. V was shortened by 5 bases and J by 2 bases, with 10 bases between the two germline ends. Healthy Russian Caucasian donors spanned ages about 6 to 90 years. Regarding the study as a whole: In these data, TCR beta diversity tracked strongly with naive T cell percentage.

The chain employs TRBV7-8 and TRBJ2-4; no clear D gene. This sequence was found in a man aged 30-40 years in good health. Material for sequencing was blood. Written as DNA, the CDR3 is TGTGCCAGCAGCCTGGACGAGACCAAAAACATTCAGTACTTC. Translation gives CASSLDETKNIQYF. Full variable domain (missing parts from reference TRBV7-8 and TRBJ2-4): GAGVSQSPRYKVAKRGQDVALRCDPISGHVSLFWYQQALGQGPEFLTYFQNEAQLDKSGLPSDRFFAERPEGSVSTLKIQRTQQEDSAVYLCASSLDETKNIQYFGAGTRLSVL.